This T cell receptor beta chain was sequenced during a study of blood T cell repertoires in COVID-19. Study details: Some COVID-19 samples were acute and others convalescent; all came from the United States, Italy and Spain.

Per the germline V gene, CDR1 is SEHNR and CDR2 is FQNEAQ (reference sequence). The CDR3 totals 13 residues. Here immunoSEQ multiplex PCR was the method, and the copy in TCRdb shows in-frame clones only, minus some. The table records roughly 75,000 clones, roughly four fifths of them present only once. The sequencing input was peripheral blood. The TCR originated in a man in his 70s with acute or convalescent COVID-19. The genes are TRBV7-9 and TRBJ2-7; D is ambiguous. CDR3 DNA: TGTGCCAGCAGCTTAGAACAGTTTGCACCTCTCCGGGTC. It is translated as CASSLEQFAPLRV.